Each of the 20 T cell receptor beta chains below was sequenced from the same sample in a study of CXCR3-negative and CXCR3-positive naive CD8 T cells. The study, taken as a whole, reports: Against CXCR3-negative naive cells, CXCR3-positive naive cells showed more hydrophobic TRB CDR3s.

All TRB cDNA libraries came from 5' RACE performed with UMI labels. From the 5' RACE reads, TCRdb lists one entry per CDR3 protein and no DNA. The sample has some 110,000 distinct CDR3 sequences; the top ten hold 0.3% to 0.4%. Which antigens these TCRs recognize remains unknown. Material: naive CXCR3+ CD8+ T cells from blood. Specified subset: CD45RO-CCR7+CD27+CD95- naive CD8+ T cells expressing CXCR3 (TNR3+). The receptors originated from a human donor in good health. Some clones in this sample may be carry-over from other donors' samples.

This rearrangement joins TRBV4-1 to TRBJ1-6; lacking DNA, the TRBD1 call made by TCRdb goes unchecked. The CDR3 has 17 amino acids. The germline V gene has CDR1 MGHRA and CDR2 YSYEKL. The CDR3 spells CASSQEKTGGRNSPLHF.

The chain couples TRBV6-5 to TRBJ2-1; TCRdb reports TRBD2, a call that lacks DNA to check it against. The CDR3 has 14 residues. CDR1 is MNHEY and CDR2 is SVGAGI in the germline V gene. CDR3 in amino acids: CASSLAGWGDEQFF.

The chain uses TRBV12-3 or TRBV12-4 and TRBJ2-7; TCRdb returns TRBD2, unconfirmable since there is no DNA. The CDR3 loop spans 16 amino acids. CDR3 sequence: CASSFNVQREGNEQYF.

CDR3 region: CASSPLAADNEQFF. The chain uses TRBV7-7 and TRBJ2-1; TCRdb names TRBD1, which stays unverified in the absence of DNA. The germline CDR1 and CDR2 sequences are SSHAT and FNYEAQ (reference sequence). The CDR3 contains 14 residues.

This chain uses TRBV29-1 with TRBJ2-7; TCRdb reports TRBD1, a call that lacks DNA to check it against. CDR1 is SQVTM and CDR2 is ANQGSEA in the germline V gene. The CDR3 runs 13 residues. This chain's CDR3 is CSARDRRSYEQYF.

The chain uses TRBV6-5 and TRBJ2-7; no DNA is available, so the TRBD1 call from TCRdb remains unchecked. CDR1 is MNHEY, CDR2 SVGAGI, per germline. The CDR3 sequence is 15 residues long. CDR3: CASSSRTGLSYEQYF.

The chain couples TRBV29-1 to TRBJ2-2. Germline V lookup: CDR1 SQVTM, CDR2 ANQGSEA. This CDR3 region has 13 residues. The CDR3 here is CSVEDRDTGELFF.

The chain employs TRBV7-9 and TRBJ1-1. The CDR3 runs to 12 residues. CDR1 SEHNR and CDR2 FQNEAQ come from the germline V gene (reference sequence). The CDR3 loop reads CASSLGRPEAFF. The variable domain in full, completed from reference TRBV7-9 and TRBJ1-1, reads DTGVSQNPRHKITKRGQNVTFRCDPISEHNRLYWYRQTLGQGPEFLTYFQNEAQLEKSRLLSDRFSAERPKGSFSTLEIQRTEQGDSAMYLCASSLGRPEAFFGQGTRLTVV.

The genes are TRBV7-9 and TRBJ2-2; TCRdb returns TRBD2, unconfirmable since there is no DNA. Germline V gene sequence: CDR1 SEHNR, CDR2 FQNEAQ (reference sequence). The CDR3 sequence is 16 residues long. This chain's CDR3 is CASSSGLADYTGELFF.

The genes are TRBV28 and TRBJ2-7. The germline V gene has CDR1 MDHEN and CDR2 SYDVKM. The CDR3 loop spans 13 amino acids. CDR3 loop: CASSLISPYEQYF.

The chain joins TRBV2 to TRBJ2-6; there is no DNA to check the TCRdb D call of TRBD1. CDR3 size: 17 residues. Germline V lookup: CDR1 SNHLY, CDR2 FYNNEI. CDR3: CASSRTPVGSGANVLTF.

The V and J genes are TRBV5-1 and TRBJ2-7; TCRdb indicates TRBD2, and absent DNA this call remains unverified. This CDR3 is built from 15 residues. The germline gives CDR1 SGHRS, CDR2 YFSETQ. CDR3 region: CASSWGSGPSYEQYF.

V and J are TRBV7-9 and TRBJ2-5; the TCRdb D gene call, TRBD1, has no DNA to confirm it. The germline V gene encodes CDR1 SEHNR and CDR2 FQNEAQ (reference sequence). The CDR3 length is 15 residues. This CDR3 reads CASSLAPGIGETQYF.

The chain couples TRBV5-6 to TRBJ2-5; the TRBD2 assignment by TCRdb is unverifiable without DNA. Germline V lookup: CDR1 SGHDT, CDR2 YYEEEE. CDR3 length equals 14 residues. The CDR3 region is CASSWGDSQETQYF.

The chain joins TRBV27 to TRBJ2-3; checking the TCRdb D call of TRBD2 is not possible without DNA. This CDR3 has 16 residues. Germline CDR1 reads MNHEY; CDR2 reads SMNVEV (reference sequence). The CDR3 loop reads CASSQRLAGGADTQYF.

The CDR3 here is CASSSGGGGTQYF. The chain joins TRBV7-2 to TRBJ2-3; TCRdb designates TRBD1, a call that cannot be tested without DNA. The CDR3 runs 13 residues. Germline assignment: CDR1 SGHTA and CDR2 FQGNSA.

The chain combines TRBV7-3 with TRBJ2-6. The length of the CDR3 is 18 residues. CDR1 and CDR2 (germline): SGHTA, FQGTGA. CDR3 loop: CASSLMPLPSSGANVLTF.

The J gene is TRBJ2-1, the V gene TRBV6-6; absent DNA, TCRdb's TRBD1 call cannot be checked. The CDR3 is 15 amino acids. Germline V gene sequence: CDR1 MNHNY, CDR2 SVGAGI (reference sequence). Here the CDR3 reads CASSAGTETYNEQFF.

The CDR3 reads CSVGGTSRLDEQFF. The rearrangement joins TRBV29-1 to TRBJ2-1; TCRdb's assignment of TRBD2 cannot be checked, as there is no DNA. Per germline, CDR1 SQVTM and CDR2 ANQGSEA. The CDR3 is 14 amino acids.

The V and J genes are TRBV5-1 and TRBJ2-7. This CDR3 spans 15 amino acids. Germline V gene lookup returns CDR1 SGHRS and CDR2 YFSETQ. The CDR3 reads CASSLVADGAYEQYF. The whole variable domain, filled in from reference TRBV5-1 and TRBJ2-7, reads KAGVTQTPRYLIKTRGQQVTLSCSPISGHRSVSWYQQTPGQGLQFLFEYFSETQRNKGNFPGRFSGRQFSNSRSEMNVSTLELGDSALYLCASSLVADGAYEQYFGPGTRLTVT.